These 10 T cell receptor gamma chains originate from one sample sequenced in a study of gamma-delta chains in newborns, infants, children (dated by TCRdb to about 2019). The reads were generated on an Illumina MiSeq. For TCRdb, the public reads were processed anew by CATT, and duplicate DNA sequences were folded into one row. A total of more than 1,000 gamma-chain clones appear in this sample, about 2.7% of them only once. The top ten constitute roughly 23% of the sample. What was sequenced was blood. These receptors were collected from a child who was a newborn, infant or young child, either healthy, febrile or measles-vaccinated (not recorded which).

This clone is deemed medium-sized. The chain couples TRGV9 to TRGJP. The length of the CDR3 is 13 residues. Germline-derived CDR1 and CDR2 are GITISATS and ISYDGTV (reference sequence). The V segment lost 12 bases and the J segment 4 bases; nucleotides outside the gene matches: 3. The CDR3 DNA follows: TGTGCCATTCAAGAGTTGGGCAAAAAAATCAAGGTATTT. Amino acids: CAIQELGKKIKVF.

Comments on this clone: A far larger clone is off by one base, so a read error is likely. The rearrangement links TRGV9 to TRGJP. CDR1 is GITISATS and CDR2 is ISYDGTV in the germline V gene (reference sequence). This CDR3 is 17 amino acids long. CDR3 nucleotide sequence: TGTGCCTTGAGGGAGGTGCGAATAGAGTTGGGCAAAAAAATCAAGGTATTT. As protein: CALREVRIELGKKIKVF.

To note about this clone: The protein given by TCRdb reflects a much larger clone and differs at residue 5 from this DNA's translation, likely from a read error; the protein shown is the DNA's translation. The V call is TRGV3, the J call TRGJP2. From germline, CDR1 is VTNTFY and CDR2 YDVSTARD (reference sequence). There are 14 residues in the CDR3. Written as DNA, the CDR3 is TGTGCCACCTGGAACAGGCCTAGTGATTGGATCAAGACGTTT. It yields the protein CATWNRPSDWIKTF.

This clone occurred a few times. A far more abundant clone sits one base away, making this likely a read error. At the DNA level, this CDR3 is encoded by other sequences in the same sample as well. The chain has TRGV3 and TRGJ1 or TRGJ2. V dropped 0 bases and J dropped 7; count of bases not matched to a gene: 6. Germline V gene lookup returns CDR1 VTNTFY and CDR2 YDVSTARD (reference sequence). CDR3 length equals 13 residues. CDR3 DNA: TGTGCCACCTGGGACAGGGGTTACTATAAGAAACTCTTT. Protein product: CATWDRGYYKKLF.

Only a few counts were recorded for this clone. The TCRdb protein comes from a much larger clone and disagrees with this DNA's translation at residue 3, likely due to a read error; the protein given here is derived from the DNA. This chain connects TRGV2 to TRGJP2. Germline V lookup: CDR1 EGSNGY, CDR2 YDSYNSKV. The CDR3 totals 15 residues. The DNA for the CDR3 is TGTGCCGCCTGGGACGGGCATAGTAGTGATTGGATCAAGACGTTT. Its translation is CAAWDGHSSDWIKTF.

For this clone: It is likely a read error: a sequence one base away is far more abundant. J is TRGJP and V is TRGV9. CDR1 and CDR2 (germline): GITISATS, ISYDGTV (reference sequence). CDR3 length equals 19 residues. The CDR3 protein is CALWEVKGAGELGKKIEVF. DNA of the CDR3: TGTGCCTTGTGGGAGGTGAAGGGCGCGGGTGAGTTGGGCAAAAAAATCGAGGTATTT.

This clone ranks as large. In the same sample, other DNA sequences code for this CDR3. The CDR3 loop is CATWDGPRATGWFKIF. Here the CDR3 DNA reads TGTGCCACCTGGGACGGGCCTAGGGCCACTGGTTGGTTCAAGATATTT. This chain links TRGV2 with TRGJP1. From germline, CDR1 is EGSNGY and CDR2 YDSYNSKV. The CDR3 extends over 16 amino acids. V dropped 0 bases and J dropped 3; count of bases not matched to a gene: 7.

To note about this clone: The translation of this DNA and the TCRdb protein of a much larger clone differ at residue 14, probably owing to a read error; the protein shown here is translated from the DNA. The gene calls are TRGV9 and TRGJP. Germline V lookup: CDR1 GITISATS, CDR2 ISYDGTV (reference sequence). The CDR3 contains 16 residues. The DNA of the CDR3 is TGTGCCTTGTGGGAGACTCAAGAGTTGGGCAAAAAAATCGAGGTATTT. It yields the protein CALWETQELGKKIEVF.

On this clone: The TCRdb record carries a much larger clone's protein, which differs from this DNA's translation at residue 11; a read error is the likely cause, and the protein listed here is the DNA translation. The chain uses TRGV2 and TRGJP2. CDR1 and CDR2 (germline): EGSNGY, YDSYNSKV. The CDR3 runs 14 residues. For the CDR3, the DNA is TGTGCCACCTGGGACGGGCCGTGTGATTGGACCAAGACGTTT. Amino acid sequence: CATWDGPCDWTKTF.

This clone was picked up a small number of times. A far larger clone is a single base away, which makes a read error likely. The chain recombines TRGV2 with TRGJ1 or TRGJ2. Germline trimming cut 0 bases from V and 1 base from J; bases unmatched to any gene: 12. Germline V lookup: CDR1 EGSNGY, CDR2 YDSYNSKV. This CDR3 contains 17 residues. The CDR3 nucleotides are TGTGCCACCTGGGACGGGCAGGTTGCGGCAAATTATTATAAGAAACTCTTT. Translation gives CATWDGQVAANYYKKLF.